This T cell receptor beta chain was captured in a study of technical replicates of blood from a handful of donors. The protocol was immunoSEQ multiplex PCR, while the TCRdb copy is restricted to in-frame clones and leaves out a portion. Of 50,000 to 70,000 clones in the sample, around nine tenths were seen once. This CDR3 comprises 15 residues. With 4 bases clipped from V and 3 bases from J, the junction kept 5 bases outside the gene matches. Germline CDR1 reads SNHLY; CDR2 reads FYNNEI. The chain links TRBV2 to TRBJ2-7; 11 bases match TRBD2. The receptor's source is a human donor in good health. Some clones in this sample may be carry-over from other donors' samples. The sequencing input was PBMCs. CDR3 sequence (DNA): TGTGCCAGCAGTGTGATACTAGCGGGGGACTACGAGCAGTACTTC. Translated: CASSVILAGDYEQYF. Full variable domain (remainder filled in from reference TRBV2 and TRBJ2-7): EPEVTQTPSHQVTQMGQEVILRCVPISNHLYFYWYRQILGQKVEFLVSFYNNEISEKSEIFDDQFSVERPDGSNFTLKIRSTKLEDSAMYFCASSVILAGDYEQYFGPGTRLTVT.